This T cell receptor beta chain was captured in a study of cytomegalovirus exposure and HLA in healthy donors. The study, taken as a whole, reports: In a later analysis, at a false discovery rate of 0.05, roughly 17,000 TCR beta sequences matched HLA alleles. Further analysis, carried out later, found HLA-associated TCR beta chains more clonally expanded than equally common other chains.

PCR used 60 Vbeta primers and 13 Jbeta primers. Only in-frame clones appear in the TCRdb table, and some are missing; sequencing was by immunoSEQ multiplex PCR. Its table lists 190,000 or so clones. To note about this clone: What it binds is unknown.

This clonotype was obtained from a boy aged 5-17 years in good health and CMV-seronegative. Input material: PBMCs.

The CDR3 DNA is TGTGCCAGCAGTGTAGGAGGAGGGGGCAATCAGCCCCAGCATTTT. It yields the protein CASSVGGGGNQPQHF. This chain uses TRBV2 with TRBJ1-5, with D possibly being TRBD1 (5 bases). The CDR3 sequence is 15 residues long. CDR1 and CDR2 (germline): SNHLY, FYNNEI. Trimming stripped 4 bases from V and 2 bases from J, with 12 bases between.